This T cell receptor (beta chain) originates from a study of blood T cell repertoires in COVID-19. About the research overall: Acute and convalescent COVID-19 specimens originated in the United States, Italy and Spain.

Assay used: immunoSEQ multiplex PCR; TCRdb lists only in-frame clones, some missing. The sample lists roughly 280,000 clones; roughly 86% were seen once. The CDR3 has 16 residues. CDR1 is SGHRS, CDR2 YFSETQ, per germline. V trimming: 0 bases; J trimming: 5 bases; junction bases outside the gene matches: 6. The chain links TRBV5-1 to TRBJ2-2, with 8 bases lining up with TRBD2. The receptor was isolated from an older woman who had recovered from COVID-19. The sample consisted of PBMCs or T cells enriched from blood (not recorded which). CDR3 protein: CASSLAPAGETGELFF. CDR3 DNA sequence: TGCGCCAGCAGCTTGGCGCCAGCGGGAGAGACCGGGGAGCTGTTTTTT.